Following are 26 T cell receptor beta chains from one sample sequenced in a study of T cell repertoires in cytomegalovirus infection. TCRdb recomputed calls from the reads with MiXCR, one row per CDR3 protein. Among approximately 500,000 distinct CDR3 sequences listed, 15% to 20% were seen once. Sequencing was performed on CD8+ T cells from PBMCs. Every receptor here comes from a human donor in good health (CMV status not recorded). Some clones in this sample may be carry-over from other donors' samples.

This clonotype was observed at least ten times. The CDR3 nucleotides are TGTGCCAGCAGTTACTCGATGGTTGTTGGGACTAGCGCCCAAAAAGGGGCCTACAATGAGCAGTTCTTC. Protein product: CASSYSMVVGTSAQKGAYNEQFF. The chain is built from TRBV6-6 and TRBJ2-1; 10 bases are shared with TRBD2. Germline-derived CDR1 and CDR2 are MNHNY and SVGAGI (reference sequence). V shed 0 bases and J 2 bases; nucleotides not matched to a gene: 22. The CDR3 sequence is 23 residues long.

In this sample, this clonotype turned up many times. This rearrangement joins TRBV27 to TRBJ1-1; D not resolved. The V end was cut by 10 bases, the J end by 1 base, with 7 bases between. The CDR3 is 11 amino acids. Germline lookup yields CDR1 MNHEY and CDR2 SMNVEV (reference sequence). The CDR3 bases are TGTGCCACCGGAAAGAACACTGAAGCTTTCTTT. It specifies CATGKNTEAFF.

The table lists this clonotype with many counts. The V and J genes are TRBV5-6 and TRBJ2-3, with D hard to call. This CDR3 has 12 amino acids. The germline V gene encodes CDR1 SGHDT and CDR2 YYEEEE. The V gene lost 0 bases and the J gene lost 5 bases, with 4 bases spanning the gap. In DNA, the CDR3 is TGTGCCAGCAGCTTGGGGAAAGATACGCAGTATTTT. Its translation: CASSLGKDTQYF.

The V gene is TRBV5-1, the J gene TRBJ2-3; 8 bases align to TRBD1. The CDR3 is made up of 14 amino acids. Germline V gene lookup returns CDR1 SGHRS and CDR2 YFSETQ. Trimming removed 4 bases from V and 4 bases from J; junction bases left unmatched: 5. The CDR3 reads CASSPDREADTQYF. CDR3 in DNA: TGCGCCAGCAGCCCGGACAGGGAGGCAGATACGCAGTATTTT.

This clonotype was found many times. This sequence joins TRBV10-3 and TRBJ2-5, with unresolved D. V shed 4 bases and J shed 1 base, with 4 bases lying between them. The CDR3 consists of 12 residues. Per germline, CDR1 ENHRY and CDR2 SYGVKD. CDR3 region: CAISASQETQYF. The CDR3 DNA reads TGTGCCATCAGTGCGAGCCAAGAGACCCAGTACTTC.

V usage is TRBV28 and J usage is TRBJ1-5, with 7 positions matching TRBD1. Trimming took 6 bases from V and 2 from J; bases not matched to a gene: 10. The CDR3 extends over 16 amino acids. CDR1 MDHEN and CDR2 SYDVKM come from the germline V gene. The CDR3 DNA reads TGTGCCAGCAGATCCGACAGGGTAGTTGGCAATCAGCCCCAGCATTTT. This codes for CASRSDRVVGNQPQHF.

There are many counts of this clonotype. The chain employs TRBV6-1 and TRBJ2-3; 9 nucleotides match TRBD2. Germline V gene sequence: CDR1 MNHNS, CDR2 SASEGT. The CDR3 runs 15 residues. Trimming removed 7 bases from V and 4 bases from J; junction bases left unmatched: 9. The DNA for the CDR3 is TGTGCCAGCACCAAAATAACTAGCGGGCCAGATACGCAGTATTTT. Its protein is CASTKITSGPDTQYF.

Many counts were recorded for this clonotype. The genes are TRBV19 and TRBJ2-1; 8 nucleotides line up with TRBD2. Per germline, CDR1 LNHDA and CDR2 SQIVND (reference sequence). V shed 7 bases, J shed 9 bases, and the junction held 11 bases outside the gene matches. CDR3 length equals 14 residues. The CDR3 protein is CASTIAGSWGEQFF. CDR3 DNA: TGTGCCAGTACAATAGCGGGGAGCTGGGGTGAGCAGTTCTTC.

The rearrangement uses TRBV19 and TRBJ2-5, with D perhaps assigned TRBD1 or TRBD2 (5 bases each). V lost 10 bases and J 9 bases, leaving 21 bases between the germline ends. CDR1 and CDR2 from the germline V gene are LNHDA and SQIVND (reference sequence). The CDR3 contains 13 residues. CDR3 DNA: TGTGCCACCTCGGGACGACATACTATGTCCCAGTACTTC. Its protein product is CATSGRHTMSQYF.

The table lists this clonotype with a few counts. J is TRBJ2-3 and V is TRBV5-1; TRBD1 matches 8 bases. The germline gives CDR1 SGHRS, CDR2 YFSETQ. The length of the CDR3 is 17 residues. With 4 bases clipped from V and 0 bases from J, the junction kept 10 bases outside the gene matches. CDR3 nucleotides: TGCGCCAGCAGCGCGTACCAACAGGGGGAAAGCACAGATACGCAGTATTTT. This encodes CASSAYQQGESTDTQYF.

A note on this clonotype: A much larger clone lies one base from this, so it may be a read error. This rearrangement joins TRBV7-6 to TRBJ2-1, with 9 nucleotides matching TRBD1. The germline V gene has CDR1 SGHVS and CDR2 FNYEAQ. CDR3 length: 15 amino acids. The CDR3 nucleotides are TGTGCCAGCAGCTACCGGGACAGGGAATTTGATGAGCAGTTATTC. It yields the protein CASSYRDREFDEQLF.

The table lists this clonotype with many counts. In DNA form, the CDR3 reads TGTGCCAGCTGGGGACTAGCGGAAGAGACCCAGTACTTC. This gives the protein CASWGLAEETQYF. The chain is built from TRBV27 and TRBJ2-5; 11 bases align to TRBD2. The CDR3 has 13 amino acids. The V and J ends lost 8 bases and 3 bases, in that order; junction bases with no gene match: 2. The germline V gene has CDR1 MNHEY and CDR2 SMNVEV (reference sequence).

The V gene is TRBV5-4, the J gene TRBJ2-7, with 8 bases aligning to TRBD1. The junction had 6 bases not matched to a gene; V was cut back by 4 bases and J by 0 bases. The CDR3 is made up of 15 amino acids. Germline loops: CDR1 SGHNT, CDR2 YYREEE (reference sequence). The CDR3 DNA reads TGTGCCAGCAGCGGGGGACAGGTGAGCTCCTACGAGCAGTACTTC. It specifies CASSGGQVSSYEQYF.

This chain connects TRBV27 to TRBJ2-1, with 8 bases aligning to TRBD2. The ends lost 5 bases at V and 5 bases at J; junction bases unmatched: 8. CDR3 size: 15 residues. Per germline, CDR1 MNHEY and CDR2 SMNVEV (reference sequence). As DNA, the CDR3 is TGTGCCAGCAGTCCCGGACTAGCTGAAAACAATGAGCAGTTCTTC. Translation: CASSPGLAENNEQFF.

This clonotype was detected many times. The junction does not match germline at one end; this may be a read error. The genes are TRBV14 and TRBJ2-7; 7 bases map to TRBD1. The CDR3 is made up of 14 amino acids. Germline CDR1 and CDR2: SGHDN and FVKESK. The CDR3 DNA sequence: TGCGCCAGCAGTCAATCGACAGGGACCTACGAGCAGTACTTC. Translated: CASSQSTGTYEQYF.

This clonotype showed up many times. The V call is TRBV6-1, the J call TRBJ2-2; D is undetermined. V dropped 6 bases and J dropped 6 bases, with 5 bases sitting between them. The CDR3 extends over 11 amino acids. Germline V gene sequence: CDR1 MNHNS, CDR2 SASEGT. The CDR3 region has the DNA TGTGCCAGCAGCTACGCCGGGGAGCTGTTTTTT. Residues: CASSYAGELFF.

About this clonotype: Mismatch with germline at one junction end may stem from a read error. J is TRBJ2-1 and V is TRBV20-1; D may correspond to TRBD1 or TRBD2 (5 bases each). There are 14 residues in the CDR3. Germline V gene sequence: CDR1 DFQATT, CDR2 SNEGSKA (reference sequence). The chain's CDR3 is CSARGGYSYNVQFF. CDR3 DNA sequence: TGCAGTGCTAGAGGGGGGTACTCCTACAATGTGCAGTTCTTC.

This clonotype was seen repeatedly, ten times or more. The chain employs TRBV7-8 and TRBJ1-2; TRBD1 might be the D (5 bases). In germline, CDR1 is SGHVS, CDR2 FQNEAQ. V gave up 5 bases and J gave up 5 bases, with 21 bases separating them. The CDR3 is 16 amino acids. Here the CDR3 reads CASSLGVRAKRYGYTF. The DNA of the CDR3 is TGTGCCAGCAGCCTAGGGGTTAGGGCGAAGCGGTATGGCTACACCTTC.

Here the CDR3 reads CASTSRTDNTEAFF. The CDR3 DNA follows: TGTGCCAGCACCTCCCGAACCGACAACACTGAAGCTTTCTTT. The rearrangement links TRBV7-9 to TRBJ1-1; D remains ambiguous. CDR1 is SEHNR and CDR2 is FQNEAQ in the germline V gene (reference sequence). With 7 bases removed from V and 2 bases from J, the gap between germline ends came to 14 bases. This CDR3 has 14 residues.

This clonotype was recorded at least ten times. V gene TRBV6-5 combines with J gene TRBJ2-2; perhaps TRBD2 as D (6 bases). The V gene's germline CDR1 is MNHEY and CDR2 SVGAGI. The germline V and J ends were trimmed by 0 bases and 1 base, with 15 bases remaining between them. This CDR3 contains 18 residues. CDR3 nucleotides: TGTGCCAGCAGTTACTCGAAATTATGGCGGGAGAACACCGGGGAGCTGTTTTTT. Encoded protein: CASSYSKLWRENTGELFF.

This clonotype was seen at least ten times. The chain couples TRBV27 to TRBJ2-1; TRBD2 aligns across 9 bases. The J segment lost 8 bases and the V segment lost 3 bases, leaving 8 bases of the junction unmatched. This CDR3 is 15 amino acids long. Germline lookup yields CDR1 MNHEY and CDR2 SMNVEV (reference sequence). Written as DNA, the CDR3 is TGTGCCAGCAGTTTTAGCCTAGCGGGAAATGATGAGCAGTTCTTC. This gives the protein CASSFSLAGNDEQFF.

This chain uses TRBV19 with TRBJ2-2; 7 bases line up with TRBD1. Germline V gives CDR1 LNHDA, CDR2 SQIVND (reference sequence). The CDR3 spans 18 residues. V was pared by 8 bases and J by 6 bases, with 21 bases of the junction left unmatched. CDR3 region: CASSSLPPGTVRSGELFF. The CDR3 nucleotides read TGTGCCAGTTCATCCCTCCCCCCAGGGACAGTGCGATCCGGGGAGCTGTTTTTT. The variable domain in full, completed from reference TRBV19 and TRBJ2-2, reads DGGITQSPKYLFRKEGQNVTLSCEQNLNHDAMYWYRQDPGQGLRLIYYSQIVNDFQKGDIAEGYSVSREKKESFPLTVTSAQKNPTAFYLCASSSLPPGTVRSGELFFGEGSRLTVL.

Details on this clonotype: A read error may explain this, as a much larger clone is one base away. J is TRBJ2-3 and V is TRBV7-6, with 10 bases matching TRBD1. Germline V gene lookup returns CDR1 SGHVS and CDR2 FNYEAQ. CDR3 length: 16 residues. CDR3 loop: CASSVALTGGADTQYF. The CDR3 coding sequence is TGTGCCAGCAGCGTAGCCCTGACAGGGGGCGCAGATACGCAGTATTTT.

The chain has TRBV28 and TRBJ2-3; a weak D match, TRBD2 (6 bases). Trimming removed 1 base from V and 6 bases from J, with 17 bases in between. The CDR3 consists of 16 residues. Germline-derived CDR1 and CDR2 are MDHEN and SYDVKM. The CDR3 bases are TGTGCCAGCAGTTTATCGTCCGGGCCGGGGGTCGATACGCAGTATTTT. Translating gives CASSLSSGPGVDTQYF. The full variable domain, completed using reference TRBV28 and TRBJ2-3, is DVKVTQSSRYLVKRTGEKVFLECVQDMDHENMFWYRQDPGLGLRLIYFSYDVKMKEKGDIPEGYSVSREKKERFSLILESASTNQTSMYLCASSLSSGPGVDTQYFGPGTRLTVL.

This clonotype was observed a handful of times. The chain employs TRBV2 and TRBJ1-4; D is undetermined. Germline values: CDR1 SNHLY, CDR2 FYNNEI. This CDR3 is 11 amino acids long. The ends were cut back, 6 bases at V and 9 bases at J, with 8 bases in the middle. The CDR3 DNA sequence: TGTGCCAGCAGAAGAGGGAAAAAACTGTTTTTT. It codes for CASRRGKKLFF.

This clonotype has a count of ten or more. The chain uses TRBV27 and TRBJ2-1, with 9 bases matching TRBD2. V lost 6 bases, J lost 9 bases, and 9 bases stayed unmatched. The germline CDR1 and CDR2 sequences are MNHEY and SMNVEV (reference sequence). The CDR3 has 14 amino acids. CDR3 nucleotide sequence: TGTGCCAGCAGGCCGGGACTAGCTGTTTCTGAGCAGTTCTTC. Residues: CASRPGLAVSEQFF.